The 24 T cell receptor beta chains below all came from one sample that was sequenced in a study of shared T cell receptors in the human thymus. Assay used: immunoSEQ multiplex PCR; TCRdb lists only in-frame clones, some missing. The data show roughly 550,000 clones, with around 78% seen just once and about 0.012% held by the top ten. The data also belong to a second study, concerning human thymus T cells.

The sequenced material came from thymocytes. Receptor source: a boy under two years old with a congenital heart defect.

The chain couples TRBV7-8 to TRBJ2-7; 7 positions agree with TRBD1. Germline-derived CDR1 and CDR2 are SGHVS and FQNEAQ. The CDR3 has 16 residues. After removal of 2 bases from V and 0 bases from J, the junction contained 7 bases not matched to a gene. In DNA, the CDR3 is TGTGCCAGCAGCTTAATAGACAGGGAGAGCTCCTACGAGCAGTACTTC. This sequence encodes CASSLIDRESSYEQYF.

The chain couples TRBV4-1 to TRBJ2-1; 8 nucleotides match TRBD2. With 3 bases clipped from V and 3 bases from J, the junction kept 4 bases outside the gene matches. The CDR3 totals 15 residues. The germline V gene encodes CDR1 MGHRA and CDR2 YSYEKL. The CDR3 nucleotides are TGCGCCAGCAGCCAGAGCGGGAGAGACTACAATGAGCAGTTCTTC. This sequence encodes CASSQSGRDYNEQFF.

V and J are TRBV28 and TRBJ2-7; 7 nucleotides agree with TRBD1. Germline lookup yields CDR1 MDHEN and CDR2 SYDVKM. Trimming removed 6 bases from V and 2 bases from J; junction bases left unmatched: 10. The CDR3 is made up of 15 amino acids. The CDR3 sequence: CASSRNGQGAYEQYF. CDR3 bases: TGTGCCAGCAGCAGGAACGGGCAGGGGGCCTACGAGCAGTACTTC.

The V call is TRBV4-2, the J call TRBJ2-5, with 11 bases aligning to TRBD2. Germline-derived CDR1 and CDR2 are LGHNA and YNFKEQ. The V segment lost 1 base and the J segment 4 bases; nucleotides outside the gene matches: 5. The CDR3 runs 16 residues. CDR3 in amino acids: CASSQGVAGGGETQYF. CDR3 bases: TGTGCCAGCAGCCAAGGCGTAGCGGGAGGGGGAGAGACCCAGTACTTC.

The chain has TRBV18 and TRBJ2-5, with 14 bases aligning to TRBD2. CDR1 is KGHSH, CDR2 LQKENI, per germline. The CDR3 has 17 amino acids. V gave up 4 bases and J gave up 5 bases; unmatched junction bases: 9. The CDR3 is CASSLPGTSGSLETQYF. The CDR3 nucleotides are TGTGCCAGCTCACTTCCCGGGACTAGCGGGAGTCTGGAGACCCAGTACTTC.

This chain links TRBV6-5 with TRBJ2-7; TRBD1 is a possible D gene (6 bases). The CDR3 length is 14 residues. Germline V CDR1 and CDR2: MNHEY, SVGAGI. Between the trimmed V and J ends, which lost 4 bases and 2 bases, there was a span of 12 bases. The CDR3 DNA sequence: TGTGCCAGCAGTTCGATGACAGGCCCCTACGAGCAGTACTTC. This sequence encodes CASSSMTGPYEQYF.

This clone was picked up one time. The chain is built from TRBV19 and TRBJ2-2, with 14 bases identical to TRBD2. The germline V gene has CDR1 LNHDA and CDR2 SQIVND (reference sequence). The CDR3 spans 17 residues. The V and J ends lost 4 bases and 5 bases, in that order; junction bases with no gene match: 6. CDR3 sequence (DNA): TGTGCCAGTAGTAGGGGACTAGCGGGAGAAAATACCGGGGAGCTGTTTTTT. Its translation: CASSRGLAGENTGELFF.

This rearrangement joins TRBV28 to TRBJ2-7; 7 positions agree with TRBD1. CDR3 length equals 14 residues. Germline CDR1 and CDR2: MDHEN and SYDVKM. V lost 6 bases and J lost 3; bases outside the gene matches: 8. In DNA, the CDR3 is TGTGCCAGCAGCCCTAGGGGGCGCGTCTACGAGCAGTACTTC. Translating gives CASSPRGRVYEQYF.

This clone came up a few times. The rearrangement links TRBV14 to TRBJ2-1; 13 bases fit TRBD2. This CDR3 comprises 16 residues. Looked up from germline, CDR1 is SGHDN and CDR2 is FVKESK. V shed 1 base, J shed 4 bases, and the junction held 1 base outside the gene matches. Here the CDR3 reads CASSQVGLAGYNEQFF. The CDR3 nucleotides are TGTGCCAGCAGCCAAGTGGGACTAGCGGGATACAATGAGCAGTTCTTC.

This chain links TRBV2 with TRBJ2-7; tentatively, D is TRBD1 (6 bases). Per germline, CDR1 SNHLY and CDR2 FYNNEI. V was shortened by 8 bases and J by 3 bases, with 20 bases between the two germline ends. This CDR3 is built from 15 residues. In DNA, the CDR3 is TGTGCCAGCTGCCATCCCCAGGGGTCGGGCTACGAGCAGTACTTC. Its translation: CASCHPQGSGYEQYF. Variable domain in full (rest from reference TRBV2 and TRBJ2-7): EPEVTQTPSHQVTQMGQEVILRCVPISNHLYFYWYRQILGQKVEFLVSFYNNEISEKSEIFDDQFSVERPDGSNFTLKIRSTKLEDSAMYFCASCHPQGSGYEQYFGPGTRLTVT.

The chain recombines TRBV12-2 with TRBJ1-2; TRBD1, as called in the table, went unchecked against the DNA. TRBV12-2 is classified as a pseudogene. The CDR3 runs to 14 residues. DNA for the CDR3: TGTGCAAGTCGCTTCGACAGACCTCGCTATGGCTACACCTTC. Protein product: CASRFDRPRYGYTF.

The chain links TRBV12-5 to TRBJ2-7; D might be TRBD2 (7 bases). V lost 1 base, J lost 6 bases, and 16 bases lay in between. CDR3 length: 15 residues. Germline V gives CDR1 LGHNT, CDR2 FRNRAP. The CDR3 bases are TGTGCTAGTGGTTTGGGCATGGGGGGGGCGAGCGAGCAGTACTTC. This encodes CASGLGMGGASEQYF. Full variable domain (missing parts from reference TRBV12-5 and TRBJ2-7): DARVTQTPRHKVTEMGQEVTMRCQPILGHNTVFWYRQTMMQGLELLAYFRNRAPLDDSGMPKDRFSAEMPDATLATLKIQPSEPRDSAVYFCASGLGMGGASEQYFGPGTRLTVT.

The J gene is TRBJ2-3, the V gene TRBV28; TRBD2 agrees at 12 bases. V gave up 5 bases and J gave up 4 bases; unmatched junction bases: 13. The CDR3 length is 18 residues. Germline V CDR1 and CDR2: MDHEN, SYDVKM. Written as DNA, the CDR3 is TGTGCCAGCAGTCCCCAGGGGGCTAGCGGGAGGGCCTCAGATACGCAGTATTTT. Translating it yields CASSPQGASGRASDTQYF.

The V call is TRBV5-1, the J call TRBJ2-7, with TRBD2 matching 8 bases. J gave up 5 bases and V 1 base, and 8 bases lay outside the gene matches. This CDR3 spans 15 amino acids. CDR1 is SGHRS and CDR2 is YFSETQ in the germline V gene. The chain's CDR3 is CASSLNKRELNEQYF. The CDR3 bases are TGCGCCAGCAGCTTGAATAAGCGGGAGTTAAACGAGCAGTACTTC.

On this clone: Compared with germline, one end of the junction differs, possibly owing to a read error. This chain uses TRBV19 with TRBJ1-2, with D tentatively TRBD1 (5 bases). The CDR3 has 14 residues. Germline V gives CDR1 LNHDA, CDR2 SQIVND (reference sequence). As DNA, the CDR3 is TGTGCCAGTAGTCTCGGACACAGTAACTATGGCTACGCCTTC. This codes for CASSLGHSNYGYAF.

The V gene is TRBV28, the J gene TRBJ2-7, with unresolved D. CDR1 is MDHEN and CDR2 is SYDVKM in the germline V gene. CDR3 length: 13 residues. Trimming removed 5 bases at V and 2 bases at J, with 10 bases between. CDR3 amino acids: CASSPTLPYEQYF. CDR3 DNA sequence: TGTGCCAGCAGTCCCACATTACCCTACGAGCAGTACTTC.

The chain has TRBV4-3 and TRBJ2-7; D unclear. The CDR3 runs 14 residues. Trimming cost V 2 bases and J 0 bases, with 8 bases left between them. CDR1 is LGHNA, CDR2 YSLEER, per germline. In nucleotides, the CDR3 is TGCGCCAGCAGCCAAATCGGGTACTCCTACGAGCAGTACTTC. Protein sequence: CASSQIGYSYEQYF.

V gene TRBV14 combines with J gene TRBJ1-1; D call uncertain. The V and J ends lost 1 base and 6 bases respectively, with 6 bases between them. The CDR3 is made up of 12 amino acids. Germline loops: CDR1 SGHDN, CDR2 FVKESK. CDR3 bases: TGTGCCAGCAGCCAAGGGAGGGCTGAAGCTTTCTTT. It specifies CASSQGRAEAFF.

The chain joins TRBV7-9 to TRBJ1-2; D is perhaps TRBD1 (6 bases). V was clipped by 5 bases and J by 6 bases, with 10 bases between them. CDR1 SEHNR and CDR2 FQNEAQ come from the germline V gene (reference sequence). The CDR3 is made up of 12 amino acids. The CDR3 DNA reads TGTGCCAGCAGCGCTAACAGGGATGGCTACACCTTC. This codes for CASSANRDGYTF.

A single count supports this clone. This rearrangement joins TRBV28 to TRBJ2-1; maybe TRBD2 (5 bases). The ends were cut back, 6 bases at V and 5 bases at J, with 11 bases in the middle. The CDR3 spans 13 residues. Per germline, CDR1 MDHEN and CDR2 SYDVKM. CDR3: CASSPSSHNEQFF. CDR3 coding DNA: TGTGCCAGCAGCCCTTCTAGCCACAATGAGCAGTTCTTC. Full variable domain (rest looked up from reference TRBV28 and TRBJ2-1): DVKVTQSSRYLVKRTGEKVFLECVQDMDHENMFWYRQDPGLGLRLIYFSYDVKMKEKGDIPEGYSVSREKKERFSLILESASTNQTSMYLCASSPSSHNEQFFGPGTRLTVL.

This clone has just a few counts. The CDR3 DNA follows: TGTGCCACCAGCAGGGTCCGACTAGCGGGACCGGAGACCCAGTACTTC. Translation: CATSRVRLAGPETQYF. V is TRBV15 and J is TRBJ2-5, with 11 nucleotides matching TRBD2. After removal of 3 bases from V and 5 bases from J, the junction contained 8 bases not matched to a gene. The CDR3 runs to 16 residues. Germline V lookup: CDR1 LNHNV, CDR2 YYDKDF (reference sequence).

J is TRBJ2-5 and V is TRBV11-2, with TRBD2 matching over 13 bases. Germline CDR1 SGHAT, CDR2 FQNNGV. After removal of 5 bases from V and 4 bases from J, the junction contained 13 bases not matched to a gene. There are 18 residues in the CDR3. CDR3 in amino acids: CASSARRRLAGGVETQYF. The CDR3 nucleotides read TGTGCCAGCAGCGCTAGAAGGCGACTAGCGGGAGGTGTAGAGACCCAGTACTTC.

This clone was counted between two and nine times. As DNA, the CDR3 is TGCGCCAGCAGCCAAGGCCGGGGGGGGAGTCCCTCTGGGGCCAACGTCCTGACTTTC. Translation gives CASSQGRGGSPSGANVLTF. The V gene is TRBV4-1, the J gene TRBJ2-6; TRBD2 aligns across 8 bases. The CDR3 consists of 19 residues. Trimming removed 1 base from V and 0 bases from J; junction bases left unmatched: 8. Germline V CDR1 and CDR2: MGHRA, YSYEKL.

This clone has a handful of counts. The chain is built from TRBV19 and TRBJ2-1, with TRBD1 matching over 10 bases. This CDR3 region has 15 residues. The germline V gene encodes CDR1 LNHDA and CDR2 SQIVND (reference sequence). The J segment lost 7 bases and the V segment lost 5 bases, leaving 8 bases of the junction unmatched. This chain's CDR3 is CASSFRDRGWNEQFF. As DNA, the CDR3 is TGTGCCAGTAGTTTCCGGGACAGGGGATGGAATGAGCAGTTCTTC.